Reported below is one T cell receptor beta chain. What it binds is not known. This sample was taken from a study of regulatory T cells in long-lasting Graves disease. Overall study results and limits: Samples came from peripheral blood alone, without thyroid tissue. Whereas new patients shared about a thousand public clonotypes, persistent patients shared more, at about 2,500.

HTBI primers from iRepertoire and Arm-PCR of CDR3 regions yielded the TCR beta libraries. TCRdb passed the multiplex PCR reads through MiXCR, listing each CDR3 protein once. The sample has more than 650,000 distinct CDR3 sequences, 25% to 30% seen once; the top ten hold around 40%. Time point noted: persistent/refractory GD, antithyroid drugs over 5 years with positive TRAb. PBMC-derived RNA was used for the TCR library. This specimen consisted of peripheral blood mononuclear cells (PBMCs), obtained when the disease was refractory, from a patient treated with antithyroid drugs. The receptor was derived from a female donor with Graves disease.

The CDR3 loop reads CSARRRQRSTEAFF. The CDR3, as DNA: TGCAGTGCTCGCCGCAGACAGCGGAGCACTGAAGCTTTCTTT. The chain carries TRBV20-1 and TRBJ1-1; tentative D call: TRBD1 (5 bases). V lost 5 bases and J 4 bases, leaving 17 bases between the germline ends. The CDR3 runs to 14 residues. Germline V CDR1 and CDR2: DFQATT, SNEGSKA (reference sequence).